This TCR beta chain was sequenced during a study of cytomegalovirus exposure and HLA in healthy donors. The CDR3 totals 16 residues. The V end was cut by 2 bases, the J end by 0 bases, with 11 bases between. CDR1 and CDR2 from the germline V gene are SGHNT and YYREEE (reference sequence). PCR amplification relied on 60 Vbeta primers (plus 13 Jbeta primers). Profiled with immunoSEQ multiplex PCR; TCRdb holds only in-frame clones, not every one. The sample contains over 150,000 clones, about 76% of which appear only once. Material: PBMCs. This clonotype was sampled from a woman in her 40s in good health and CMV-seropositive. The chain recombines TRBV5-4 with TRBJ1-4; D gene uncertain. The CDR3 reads CASSFGGGATNEKLFF. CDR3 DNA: TGTGCCAGCAGCTTCGGCGGAGGAGCAACTAATGAAAAACTGTTTTTT.